The 12 T cell receptor beta chains in this list originate from one sample, sequenced in a study of Tregs in tolerant kidney transplant recipients. These receptors are not linked to any known antigen. Method: immunoSEQ multiplex PCR; TCRdb's copy keeps in-frame clones and lacks some. The sample comprises fewer than 45,000 clones, around 95% of which are singletons, and 0.3% to 0.4% rests with the top ten. Sequencing input: Tregs from blood cultured with allogeneic cells. The receptors stem from a human donor in good health.

This clone was counted a single time. This rearrangement joins TRBV19 to TRBJ1-5; 12 bases are shared with TRBD1. Trimming removed 7 bases from V and 6 bases from J; junction bases left unmatched: 7. Germline CDR1 is LNHDA and CDR2 is SQIVND (reference sequence). The CDR3 is 15 residues long. CDR3: CASIRGQGAAQPQHF. The CDR3 coding sequence is TGTGCCAGTATAAGGGGACAGGGGGCTGCTCAGCCCCAGCATTTT.

This clone was seen more than once but under ten times. The chain links TRBV5-6 to TRBJ2-3; D not certain. This CDR3 comprises 13 residues. From germline, CDR1 is SGHDT and CDR2 YYEEEE. With 1 base removed from V and 0 bases from J, the gap between germline ends came to 3 bases. CDR3 residues: CASSLQSTDTQYF. The CDR3 region has the DNA TGTGCCAGCAGCTTGCAGAGCACAGATACGCAGTATTTT.

The chain is built from TRBV5-6 and TRBJ2-3; 15 bases fit TRBD2. J gave up 0 bases and V 4 bases, and 6 bases lay outside the gene matches. CDR3 length equals 18 residues. Germline lookup yields CDR1 SGHDT and CDR2 YYEEEE. DNA for the CDR3: TGTGCCAGCAGCAAGGGACTAGCGGGGGGCCTTAGCACAGATACGCAGTATTTT. This encodes CASSKGLAGGLSTDTQYF. Together with reference TRBV5-6 and TRBJ2-3, the CDR3 gives the full variable domain: DAGVTQSPTHLIKTRGQQVTLRCSPKSGHDTVSWYQQALGQGPQFIFQYYEEEERQRGNFPDRFSGHQFPNYSSELNVNALLLGDSALYLCASSKGLAGGLSTDTQYFGPGTRLTVL.

The chain recombines TRBV14 with TRBJ1-2; D is uncertain. Between the trimmed V and J ends, which lost 0 bases and 6 bases, there was a span of 11 bases. Germline CDR1 is SGHDN and CDR2 is FVKESK. The CDR3 length is 14 residues. The chain's CDR3 is CASSQDWGRDGYTF. Written as DNA, the CDR3 is TGTGCCAGCAGCCAAGACTGGGGAAGGGATGGCTACACCTTC.

J is TRBJ1-5 and V is TRBV19; 11 bases map to TRBD1. V lost 6 bases and J lost 2; bases outside the gene matches: 15. Per germline, CDR1 LNHDA and CDR2 SQIVND (reference sequence). The CDR3 runs 19 residues. The CDR3 is CASRLSGTGGRGGNQPQHF. Written as DNA, the CDR3 is TGTGCCAGTAGGCTATCCGGGACAGGGGGTAGGGGAGGCAATCAGCCCCAGCATTTT.

This chain links TRBV5-1 with TRBJ2-5; D is undetermined. The V and J ends lost 2 bases and 5 bases respectively, with 7 bases between them. Germline-derived CDR1 and CDR2 are SGHRS and YFSETQ. The CDR3 has 12 amino acids. CDR3 bases: TGCGCCAGCAGCTTAGGAAGGGAGACCCAGTACTTC. Translating gives CASSLGRETQYF.

The chain recombines TRBV5-1 with TRBJ2-7; TRBD1 is a possible D gene (5 bases). Germline lookup yields CDR1 SGHRS and CDR2 YFSETQ. V was trimmed by 5 bases and J by 2 bases, leaving 11 bases between them. The CDR3 sequence is 13 residues long. For the CDR3, the DNA is TGCGCCAGCAGAGGCTACAGGACCTACGAGCAGTACTTC. It specifies CASRGYRTYEQYF.

This clone has only a few counts. The chain recombines TRBV7-8 with TRBJ1-1; a weak D match, TRBD1 (5 bases). The CDR3 totals 14 residues. V lost 2 bases to trimming and J lost 3 bases, with 10 bases between them. Germline lookup yields CDR1 SGHVS and CDR2 FQNEAQ. The CDR3 sequence is CASSLFGGDTEAFF. CDR3 bases: TGTGCCAGCAGCTTATTTGGGGGGGACACTGAAGCTTTCTTT. Filled out from reference TRBV7-8 and TRBJ1-1, the complete variable domain reads GAGVSQSPRYKVAKRGQDVALRCDPISGHVSLFWYQQALGQGPEFLTYFQNEAQLDKSGLPSDRFFAERPEGSVSTLKIQRTQQEDSAVYLCASSLFGGDTEAFFGQGTRLTVV.

This clone was recorded only once. The CDR3 DNA reads TGTGCCAGCAGCTTGAGTCTCTTTCAATGGGGCTACACCTTC. Translated: CASSLSLFQWGYTF. The chain is built from TRBV11-2 and TRBJ1-2; D remains unclear. From germline, CDR1 is SGHAT and CDR2 FQNNGV. The CDR3 has 14 residues. V lost 3 bases and J lost 8, with 16 bases in between.

The chain employs TRBV4-2 and TRBJ2-1; 9 nucleotides match TRBD1. CDR3 length: 17 amino acids. V was pared by 0 bases and J by 3 bases, with 6 bases of the junction left unmatched. In germline, CDR1 is LGHNA, CDR2 YNFKEQ. The CDR3 region is CASSQDLTGGVYNEQFF. The CDR3 DNA reads as TGTGCCAGCAGCCAAGATCTGACAGGGGGTGTCTACAATGAGCAGTTCTTC.

The rearrangement joins TRBV6-5 to TRBJ1-2; D is unresolved. CDR3 length equals 13 residues. V lost 4 bases to trimming and J lost 2 bases, with 8 bases between them. Germline V CDR1 and CDR2: MNHEY, SVGAGI. DNA for the CDR3: TGTGCCAGCAGTTTGGCTTTCAACTATGGCTACACCTTC. It encodes CASSLAFNYGYTF.

The genes are TRBV4-1 and TRBJ2-3; TRBD2 matches 7 bases. This CDR3 contains 15 residues. Germline values: CDR1 MGHRA, CDR2 YSYEKL. The V and J ends lost 1 base and 2 bases, in that order; junction bases with no gene match: 3. The CDR3 coding sequence is TGCGCCAGCAGCCAAGTTAGCGGGTTCACAGATACGCAGTATTTT. It is translated as CASSQVSGFTDTQYF.